The T cell receptor (beta chain) under discussion was sequenced for a study of blood T cell repertoires in COVID-19. The protocol was immunoSEQ multiplex PCR, while the TCRdb copy is restricted to in-frame clones and leaves out a portion. The table records hundreds of thousands of clones, 80% to 90% of them present only once. This clone showed up just once. The sample taken for sequencing was PBMCs or T cells enriched from blood (not recorded which). The receptor's source is a woman aged 40 to 50 with acute COVID-19.

The CDR3 DNA reads TGTGCCAGCTCACCGCTACTAGTTTCGATCACAGATACGCAGTATTTT. Translating it yields CASSPLLVSITDTQYF. This rearrangement joins TRBV18 to TRBJ2-3, with D perhaps matching TRBD2 (5 bases). The V gene's germline CDR1 is KGHSH and CDR2 LQKENI. This CDR3 spans 16 amino acids. V lost 3 bases to trimming and J lost 2 bases, with 15 bases between them. The full variable domain, completed using reference TRBV18 and TRBJ2-3, is NAGVMQNPRHLVRRRGQEARLRCSPMKGHSHVYWYRQLPEEGLKFMVYLQKENIIDESGMPKERFSAEFPKEGPSILRIQQVVRGDSAAYFCASSPLLVSITDTQYFGPGTRLTVL.